This is a list of T cell receptor beta chains from one sample in a study of cytomegalovirus exposure and HLA in healthy donors. Assay: immunoSEQ multiplex PCR; the TCRdb copy retains only in-frame clones and omits some. This sample has under 35,000 clones, with 65% to 75% found just once. Sequenced sample: PBMCs. These receptors all come from a man in his fifties in good health and CMV-seropositive. Both conserved end residues are trimmed from each CDR3.

j_gene | len | v_gene | CDR3aa
TRBJ2-1 | 13 | TRBV6-5 | ASSYSISTGNEQF
TRBJ1-3 | 13 | TRBV6-1 | ASSEKWTGRNTIY
TRBJ1-5 | 9 | TRBV28 | ASSQIEPQH
TRBJ2-5 | 12 | TRBV18 | ASSPGQGMETQY
TRBJ2-5 | 15 | TRBV18 | ASSPPQSGGLHQTQY
TRBJ1-1 | 12 | TRBV9 | ASSVGEANTEAF
TRBJ2-1 | 12 | TRBV5-1 | ASGITGTLNEQF
TRBJ1-1 | 11 | TRBV5-1 | ASRGGLNTEAF
TRBJ2-5 | 11 | TRBV5-6 | ASSRRGLETQY
TRBJ2-7 | 11 | TRBV30 | AWSPDRGEEQY
TRBJ1-2 | 13 | TRBV4-1 | ASSLSEGAEGGYT
TRBJ1-1 | 12 | TRBV28 | ASRGTALNTEAF
TRBJ1-4 | 12 | TRBV9 | ASSEGGGDEKLF
TRBJ2-5 | 13 | TRBV6-5 | ASSYWGGALETQY
TRBJ1-4 | 10 | TRBV7-9 | ASSARGEKLF
TRBJ2-1 | 14 | TRBV2 | ASSEWASGGYNEQF